This TCR beta chain was identified in a study of OX40 agonist ivuxolimab in advanced cancers. Whole-study context: Averaging about 60 years in age, with a range of about 23 to 90, the cohort was approximately 87% male. One patient with hepatocellular carcinoma and two with cutaneous melanoma, three in all, had partial responses.

Autoimmune disease history or systemic immunosuppression excluded patients. This CDR3 has 20 residues. The junction had 8 bases not matched to a gene; V was cut back by 3 bases and J by 0 bases. Germline V lookup: CDR1 LGHNA, CDR2 YNFKEQ. TCRdb's copy holds only in-frame clones and misses some; the assay was immunoSEQ multiplex PCR. The profile shows roughly 110,000 clones, around 93% of them singletons. The input for sequencing was CD4+ or CD8+ T cells sorted from blood, taken in a trial of the OX40 agonist ivuxolimab. The gene calls are TRBV4-2 and TRBJ2-4; 16 nucleotides line up with TRBD2. This TCR came from an adult with an advanced solid tumor such as melanoma, head and neck, liver or kidney cancer. This CDR3 is CASSHPPGLAGGLAKNIQYF. CDR3 DNA: TGTGCCAGCAGCCACCCTCCGGGACTAGCGGGAGGGCTAGCCAAAAACATTCAGTACTTC.